The T cell receptor beta chain described here comes from a study of T cells after yellow fever vaccination. The CDR3 length is 15 residues. CDR1 LGHNA and CDR2 YSLEER come from the germline V gene. The ends were cut back, 0 bases at V and 4 bases at J, with 10 bases in the middle. Study-level findings and limits: Abundant clonotypes (contaminants from the bulk population) could be present in FACS-sorted repertoires. A secondary response was less intense yet reached its peak sooner, at day 5 versus 15.

On this clonotype: Its antigen is not identified.

TCR cDNA, made by 5'RACE template switching, carried an added universal primer site and UMIs. Each CDR3 protein is one row after TCRdb ran MiXCR on the 5' RACE reads. Of about 630,000 distinct CDR3 sequences detected, around an eighth appear once; the ten largest clones hold more than 13%. Sequences were derived from PBMCs, sampled on the day of the yellow fever booster vaccination. This chain connects TRBV4-3 to TRBJ1-5; D may be TRBD1 (5 bases). The clonotype was recovered from a man aged 30-40 years who received the YFV17D yellow fever vaccine. As DNA, the CDR3 is TGCGCCAGCAGCCAAGATTACGGGGGGAATCAGCCCCAGCATTTT. Translated: CASSQDYGGNQPQHF.